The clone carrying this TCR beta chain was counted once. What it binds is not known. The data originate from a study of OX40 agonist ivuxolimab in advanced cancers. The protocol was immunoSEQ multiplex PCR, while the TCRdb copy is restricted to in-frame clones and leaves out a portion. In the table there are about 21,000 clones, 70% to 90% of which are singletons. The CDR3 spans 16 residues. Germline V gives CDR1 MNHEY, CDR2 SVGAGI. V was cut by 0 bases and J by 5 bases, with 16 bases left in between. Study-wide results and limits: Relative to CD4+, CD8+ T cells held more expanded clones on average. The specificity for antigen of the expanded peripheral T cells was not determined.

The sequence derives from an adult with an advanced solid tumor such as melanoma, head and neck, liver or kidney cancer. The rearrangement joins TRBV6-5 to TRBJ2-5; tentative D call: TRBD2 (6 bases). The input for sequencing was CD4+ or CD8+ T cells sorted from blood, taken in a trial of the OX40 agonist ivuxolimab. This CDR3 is CASSYSGGGTGETQYF. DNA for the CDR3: TGTGCCAGCAGTTACTCCGGTGGCGGGACGGGGGAGACCCAGTACTTC.